Listed below are T cell receptor beta chains from one sample, sequenced in a study of OX40 agonist ivuxolimab in advanced cancers. TCRdb keeps only in-frame clones here, not all; method: immunoSEQ multiplex PCR. In the table there are approximately 77,000 clones, around four fifths of which are singletons. This specimen was CD4+ or CD8+ T cells sorted from blood, taken in a trial of the OX40 agonist ivuxolimab. These receptors all come from an adult with an advanced solid tumor such as melanoma, head and neck, liver or kidney cancer. CDR3s include the opening cysteine and the closing phenylalanine or tryptophan. D genes are given only for firm matches. Clone size appears in some rows only: once, few, many, or a class for an expanded clone.

D gene,V gene,J gene,clone size,CDR3 DNA,CDR3 protein
.,TRBV2,TRBJ1-5,.,TGTGCCAGCAGTGTGAGGAGTAATCAGCCCCAGCATTTT,CASSVRSNQPQHF
.,TRBV28,TRBJ2-6,.,TGTGCCAGCAGTCTCAACCTCCCGTCTGGGGCCAACGTCCTGACTTTC,CASSLNLPSGANVLTF
.,TRBV2,TRBJ2-1,once,TGTGCCAGCACCCTGTTGGGTGAGCAGTTCTTC,CASTLLGEQFF
TRBD1,TRBV15,TRBJ1-2,.,TGTGCCACCAGCAGAGGGGGACAGAATTCCTATGGCTACACCTTC,CATSRGGQNSYGYTF
.,TRBV9,TRBJ1-2,.,TGTGCCAGCAGCGTAGCTGGGGGAAGGAGCTATGGCTACACCTTC,CASSVAGGRSYGYTF
.,TRBV9,TRBJ2-6,once,TGTGCCAGCAGCCCAGGAAGGGCCAACGTCCTGACTTTC,CASSPGRANVLTF
.,TRBV29-1,TRBJ2-5,.,TGCAGCGTTCGTTGGGGGTACCAAGAGACCCAGTACTTC,CSVRWGYQETQYF
.,TRBV10-3,TRBJ1-2,.,TGTGCCATCAAAGGAGGAGAGGGGAGCTATGGCTACACCTTC,CAIKGGEGSYGYTF
TRBD1,TRBV9,TRBJ1-1,.,TGTGCCAGCAGTCAATCCGGGACAGGATACACTGAAGCTTTCTTT,CASSQSGTGYTEAFF
.,TRBV5-6,TRBJ1-1,.,TGTGCCAGCAGTGGGGACCTACCTTTCCGAGCTTTCTTT,CASSGDLPFRAFF
TRBD2,TRBV2,TRBJ2-3,.,TGTGCCAGCAAAGGCTTCCGCGGGGGGCAGGGCACAGATACGCAGTATTTT,CASKGFRGGQGTDTQYF
.,TRBV11-1,TRBJ2-2,.,TGTGCCAGCAGCCCCCGCCGTAGCCCCGGGGAGCTGTTTTTT,CASSPRRSPGELFF
.,TRBV11-3,TRBJ2-7,.,TGTGCCAGCAGCTCGGGTTCGAGGCCCTACGAGCAGTACTTC,CASSSGSRPYEQYF
.,TRBV19,TRBJ1-3,.,TGTGCCAGTACCCAAGGAGGCTCTGGAAACACCATATATTTT,CASTQGGSGNTIYF
.,TRBV2,TRBJ1-5,.,TGTGCCAGCAGGGGAGAGGACAATCAGCCCCAGCATTTT,CASRGEDNQPQHF
TRBD1,TRBV5-5,TRBJ2-7,.,TGTGCCAGCAGCTTGGTGGGGACAGGCGTCTACGAGCAGTACTTC,CASSLVGTGVYEQYF
.,TRBV6-5,TRBJ1-2,.,TGTGCCAGCAGTTACGACCGCATCGGCAGGGTCGGCTACACCTTC,CASSYDRIGRVGYTF
.,TRBV5-1,TRBJ1-6,.,TGCGCCAGCAAGACGGGGGGCTCCTATAATTCACCCCTCCACTTT,CASKTGGSYNSPLHF
TRBD2,TRBV30,TRBJ2-7,once,TGTGCCTGGACCCCTCTAAGGACTAGCCCTTCCTACGAGCAGTACTTC,CAWTPLRTSPSYEQYF
TRBD1,TRBV5-1,TRBJ2-7,few,TGCGCCAGCAGCTCGACAGGGGTCGGGTACGAGCAGTACTTC,CASSSTGVGYEQYF
.,TRBV30,TRBJ2-1,.,TGTGCCTGGAGTGCGTCGGGTCTCGCCAATGAGCAGTTCTTC,CAWSASGLANEQFF
TRBD2,TRBV4-2,TRBJ2-2,.,TGTGCCAGCAGCCAAGATCCTAGCGGGGGGGCCCGGGAGCTGTTTTTT,CASSQDPSGGARELFF
.,TRBV29-1,TRBJ2-7,.,TGCAGCGTTGAAGAACGAGCCTCCTACGAGCAGTACTTC,CSVEERASYEQYF
.,TRBV5-4,TRBJ1-6,.,TGTGCCAGCTCCCGGGTCGGGAATAATTCACCCCTCCACTTT,CASSRVGNNSPLHF
.,TRBV25-1,TRBJ1-1,.,TGTGCCAGCAGTGAAGAGGGGCGGGGCACTGAAGCTTTCTTT,CASSEEGRGTEAFF
.,TRBV7-3,TRBJ2-5,.,TGTGCCAGCAGCTTAACGCCGTCTCCCGAAGAGACCCAGTACTTC,CASSLTPSPEETQYF
TRBD1,TRBV4-3,TRBJ2-2,.,TGCGCCAGCAGCCCTCTCGGGGACAGGGGTCCCGGGGAGCTGTTTTTT,CASSPLGDRGPGELFF
TRBD1,TRBV27,TRBJ2-2,.,TGTGCCAGCAGTCTCCGGGACAGCACCGGGGAGCTGTTTTTT,CASSLRDSTGELFF
.,TRBV7-2,TRBJ2-3,.,TGTGCCAGCAGCCCCCAAGGGAGCCAGGGTACGCAGTATTTT,CASSPQGSQGTQYF
.,TRBV6-1,TRBJ2-2,.,TGTGCCAGCACCGGGAGCCTAACCGGGGAGCTGTTTTTT,CASTGSLTGELFF
TRBD1,TRBV2,TRBJ1-5,.,TGTGCCAGCAGTGGCCCCCGGGGGAGGGGGCGAGGGTGGGGGTATAGCAATCAGCCCCAGCATTTT,CASSGPRGRGRGWGYSNQPQHF
TRBD2,TRBV5-4,TRBJ2-3,.,TGTGCCAGCAGCTCGCCGGGCGGACTAGGCACAGATACGCAGTATTTT,CASSSPGGLGTDTQYF
.,TRBV6-5,TRBJ2-7,.,TGTGCCAGCAGTTACTCGACCAGGTCATACTACGAGCAGTACTTC,CASSYSTRSYYEQYF
.,TRBV6-6,TRBJ2-7,medium-sized,TGTGCCAGCAGTTTGGACGGGTACGAGCAGTACTTC,CASSLDGYEQYF
.,TRBV9,TRBJ2-1,.,TGTGCCAGCAGCGTCCTGCCCCGCTCCTACAATGAGCAGTTCTTC,CASSVLPRSYNEQFF
.,TRBV5-1,TRBJ2-3,.,TGCGCCAGCAGCCCACAGACGGCAGATACGCAGTATTTT,CASSPQTADTQYF